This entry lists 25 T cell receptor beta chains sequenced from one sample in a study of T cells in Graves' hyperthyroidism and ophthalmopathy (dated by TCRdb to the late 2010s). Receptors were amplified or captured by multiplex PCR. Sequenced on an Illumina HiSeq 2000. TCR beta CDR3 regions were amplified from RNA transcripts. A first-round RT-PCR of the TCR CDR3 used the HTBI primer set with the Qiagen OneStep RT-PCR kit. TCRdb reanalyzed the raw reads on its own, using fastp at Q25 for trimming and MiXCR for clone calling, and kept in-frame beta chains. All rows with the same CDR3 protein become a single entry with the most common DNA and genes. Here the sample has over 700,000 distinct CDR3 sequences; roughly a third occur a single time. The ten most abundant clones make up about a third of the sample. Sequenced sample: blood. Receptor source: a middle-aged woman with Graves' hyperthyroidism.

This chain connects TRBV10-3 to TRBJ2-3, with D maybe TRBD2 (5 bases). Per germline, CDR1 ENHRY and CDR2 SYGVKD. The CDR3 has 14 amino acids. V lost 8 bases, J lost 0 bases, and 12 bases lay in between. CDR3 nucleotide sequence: TGTGCCATCCGGGATGGCGTGAGCACAGATACGCAGTATTTT. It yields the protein CAIRDGVSTDTQYF.

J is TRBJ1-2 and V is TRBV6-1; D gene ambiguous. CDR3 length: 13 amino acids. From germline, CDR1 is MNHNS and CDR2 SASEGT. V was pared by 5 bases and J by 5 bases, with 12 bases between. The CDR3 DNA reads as TGTGCCAGCAGTTACTCGACCGAATATGGCTACACCTTC. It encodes CASSYSTEYGYTF.

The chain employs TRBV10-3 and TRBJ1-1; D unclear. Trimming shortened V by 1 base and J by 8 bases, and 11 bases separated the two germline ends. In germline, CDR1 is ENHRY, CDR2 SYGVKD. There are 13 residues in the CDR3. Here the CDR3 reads CAISELEGAEAFF. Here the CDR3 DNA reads TGTGCCATCAGTGAGTTAGAGGGAGCGGAAGCTTTCTTT.

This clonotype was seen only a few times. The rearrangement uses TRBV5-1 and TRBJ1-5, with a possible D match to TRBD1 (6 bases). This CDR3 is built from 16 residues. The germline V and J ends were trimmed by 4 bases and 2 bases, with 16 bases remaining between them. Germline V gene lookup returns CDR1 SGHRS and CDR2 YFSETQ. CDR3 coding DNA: TGCGCCAGCAGCCCGGGAGGGGGAGGAGGCAATCAGCCCCAGCATTTT. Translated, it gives CASSPGGGGGNQPQHF.

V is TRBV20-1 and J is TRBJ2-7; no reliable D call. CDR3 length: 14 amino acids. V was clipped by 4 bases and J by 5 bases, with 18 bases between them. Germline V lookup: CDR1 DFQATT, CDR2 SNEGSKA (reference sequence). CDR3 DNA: TGCAGTGCTACACACCGGCTGGGGTCCCACGAGCAGTACTTC. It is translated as CSATHRLGSHEQYF.

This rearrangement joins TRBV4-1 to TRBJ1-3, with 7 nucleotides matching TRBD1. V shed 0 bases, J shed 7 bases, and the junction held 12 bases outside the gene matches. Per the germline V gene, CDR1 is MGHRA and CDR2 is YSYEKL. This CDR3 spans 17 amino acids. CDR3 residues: CASSQDRSEQGENTIYF. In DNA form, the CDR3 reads TGCGCCAGCAGCCAAGATCGTTCTGAGCAGGGGGAGAACACCATATATTTT.

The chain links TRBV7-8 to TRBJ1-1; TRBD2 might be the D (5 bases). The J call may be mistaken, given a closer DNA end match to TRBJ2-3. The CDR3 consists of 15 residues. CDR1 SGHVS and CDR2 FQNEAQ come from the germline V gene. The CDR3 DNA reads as TGTGCCAGCAGCTTAGTATCGAGCGGTTGGATGACGCAGTATTTT. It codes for CASSLVSSGWMTQYF.

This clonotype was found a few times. The CDR3 DNA reads TGTGCCAGCAGCCCCCAAACTAACGGCCAGTACACCGGGGAGCTGTTTTTT. Its protein is CASSPQTNGQYTGELFF. The chain joins TRBV14 to TRBJ2-2; the D is unclear. This CDR3 contains 17 residues. V lost 4 bases and J 3 bases, leaving 18 bases between the germline ends. Germline V gene lookup returns CDR1 SGHDN and CDR2 FVKESK.

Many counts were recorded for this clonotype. CDR3 in amino acids: CASTDHRETQYF. In nucleotides, the CDR3 is TGTGCCAGCACCGACCACCGGGAGACCCAGTACTTC. The genes are TRBV28 and TRBJ2-5, with D uncertain. The CDR3 is 12 amino acids. Germline V gene data show CDR1 as MDHEN and CDR2 as SYDVKM. V lost 7 bases to trimming and J lost 5 bases, with 11 bases between them.

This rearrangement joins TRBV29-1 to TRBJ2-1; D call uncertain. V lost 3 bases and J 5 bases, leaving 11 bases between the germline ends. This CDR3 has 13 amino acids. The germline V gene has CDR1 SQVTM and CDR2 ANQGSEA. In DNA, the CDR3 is TGCAGCGTTGATGCTCCCCACAACAATGAGCAGTTCTTC. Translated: CSVDAPHNNEQFF.

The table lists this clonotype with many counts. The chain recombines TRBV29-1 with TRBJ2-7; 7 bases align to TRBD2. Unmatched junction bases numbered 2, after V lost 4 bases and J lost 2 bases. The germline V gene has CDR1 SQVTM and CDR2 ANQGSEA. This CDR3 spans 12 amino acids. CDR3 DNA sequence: TGCAGCGTTGGGGAGGGTGCCTACGAGCAGTACTTC. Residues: CSVGEGAYEQYF.

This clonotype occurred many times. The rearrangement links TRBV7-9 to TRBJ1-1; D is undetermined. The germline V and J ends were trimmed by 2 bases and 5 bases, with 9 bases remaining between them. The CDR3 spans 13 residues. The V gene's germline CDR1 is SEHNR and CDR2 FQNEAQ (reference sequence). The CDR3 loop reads CASSLSGGTEAFF. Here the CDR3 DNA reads TGTGCCAGCAGCTTAAGTGGAGGTACTGAAGCTTTCTTT.

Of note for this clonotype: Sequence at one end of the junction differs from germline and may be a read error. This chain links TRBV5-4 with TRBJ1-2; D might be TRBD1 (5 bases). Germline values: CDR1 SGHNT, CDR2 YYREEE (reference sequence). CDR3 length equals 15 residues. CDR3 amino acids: CASSPGRDGTYGYAF. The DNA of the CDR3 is TGCGCCAGCAGCCCGGGACGGGACGGGACCTATGGCTACGCCTTC.

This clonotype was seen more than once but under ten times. The CDR3 sequence: CASSQGPGSSYEQYF. The CDR3 bases are TGTGCCAGCAGCCAAGGCCCGGGAAGCTCCTACGAGCAGTACTTC. The V and J genes are TRBV3-1 and TRBJ2-7; D may be TRBD2 (5 bases). Germline V CDR1 and CDR2: LGHDT, YNNKEL (reference sequence). Trimming removed 1 base at V and 0 bases at J, with 10 bases between. This CDR3 contains 15 residues.

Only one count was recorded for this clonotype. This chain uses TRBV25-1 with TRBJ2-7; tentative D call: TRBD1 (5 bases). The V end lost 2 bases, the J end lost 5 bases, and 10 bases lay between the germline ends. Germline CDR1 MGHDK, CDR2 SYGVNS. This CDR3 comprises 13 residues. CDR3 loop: CASSEQARDEQYF. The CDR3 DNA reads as TGTGCCAGCAGTGAACAGGCCAGGGACGAGCAGTACTTC.

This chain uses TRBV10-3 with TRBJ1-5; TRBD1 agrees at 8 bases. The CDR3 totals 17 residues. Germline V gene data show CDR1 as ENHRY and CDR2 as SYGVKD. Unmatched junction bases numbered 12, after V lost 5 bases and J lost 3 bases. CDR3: CAISTDRGGRNNQPQHF. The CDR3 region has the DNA TGTGCCATCAGTACCGACAGGGGAGGGAGGAACAATCAGCCCCAGCATTTT.

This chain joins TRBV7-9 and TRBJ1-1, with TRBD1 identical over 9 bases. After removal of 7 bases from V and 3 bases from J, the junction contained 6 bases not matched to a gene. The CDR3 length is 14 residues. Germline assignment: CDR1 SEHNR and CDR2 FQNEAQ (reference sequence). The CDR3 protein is CASTGQGSDTEAFF. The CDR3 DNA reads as TGTGCCAGCACCGGACAGGGGAGTGACACTGAAGCTTTCTTT.

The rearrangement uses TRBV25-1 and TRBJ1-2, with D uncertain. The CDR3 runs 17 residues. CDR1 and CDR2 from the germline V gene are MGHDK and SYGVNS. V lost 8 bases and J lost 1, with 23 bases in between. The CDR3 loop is CASSPKPLSRINYGYTF. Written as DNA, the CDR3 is TGTGCCAGCTCACCAAAGCCTCTCTCGAGAATTAACTATGGCTACACCTTC.

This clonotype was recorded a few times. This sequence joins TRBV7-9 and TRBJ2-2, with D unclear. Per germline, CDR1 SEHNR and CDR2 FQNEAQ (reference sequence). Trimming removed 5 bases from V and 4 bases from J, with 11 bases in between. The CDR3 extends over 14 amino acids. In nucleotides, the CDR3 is TGTGCCAGCAGCCAAGATCGGATCACCGGGGAGCTGTTTTTT. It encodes CASSQDRITGELFF. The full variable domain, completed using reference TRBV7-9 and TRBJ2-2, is DTGVSQNPRHKITKRGQNVTFRCDPISEHNRLYWYRQTLGQGPEFLTYFQNEAQLEKSRLLSDRFSAERPKGSFSTLEIQRTEQGDSAMYLCASSQDRITGELFFGEGSRLTVL.

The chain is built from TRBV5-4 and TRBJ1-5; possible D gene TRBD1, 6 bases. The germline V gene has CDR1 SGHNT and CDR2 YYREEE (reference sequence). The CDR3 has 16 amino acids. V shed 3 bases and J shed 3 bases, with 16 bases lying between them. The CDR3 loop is CASSSGGRTANQPQHF. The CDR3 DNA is TGTGCCAGCAGCTCCGGGGGGCGGACAGCCAATCAGCCCCAGCATTTT.

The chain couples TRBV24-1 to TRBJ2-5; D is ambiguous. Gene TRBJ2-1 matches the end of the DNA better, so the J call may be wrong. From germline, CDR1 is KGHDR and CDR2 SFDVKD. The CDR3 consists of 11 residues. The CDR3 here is CATSTYNEQFF. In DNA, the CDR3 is TGTGCCACCAGCACATACAATGAGCAGTTCTTC.

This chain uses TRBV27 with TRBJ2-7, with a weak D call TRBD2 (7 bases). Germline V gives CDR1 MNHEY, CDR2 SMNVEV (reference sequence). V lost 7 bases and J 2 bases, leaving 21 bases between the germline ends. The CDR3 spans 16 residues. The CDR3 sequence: CASTHKAGGLPYEQYF. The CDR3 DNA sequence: TGTGCCAGCACCCACAAGGCCGGGGGGCTTCCCTACGAGCAGTACTTC.

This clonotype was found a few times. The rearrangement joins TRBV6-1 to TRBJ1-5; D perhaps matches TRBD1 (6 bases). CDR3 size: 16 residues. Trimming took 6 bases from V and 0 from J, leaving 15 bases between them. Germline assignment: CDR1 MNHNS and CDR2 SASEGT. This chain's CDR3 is CASREGGRYSNQPQHF. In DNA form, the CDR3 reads TGTGCCAGCAGGGAGGGGGGACGTTATAGCAATCAGCCCCAGCATTTT.

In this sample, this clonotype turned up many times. The CDR3 protein is CASSLVKLAAYEQYF. CDR3 nucleotide sequence: TGTGCCAGCAGCTTAGTAAAACTAGCTGCCTACGAGCAGTACTTC. This chain uses TRBV7-9 with TRBJ2-7; possible D gene TRBD2, 6 bases. V lost 1 base to trimming and J lost 2 bases, with 12 bases between them. Germline V CDR1 and CDR2: SEHNR, FQNEAQ (reference sequence). This CDR3 spans 15 amino acids.

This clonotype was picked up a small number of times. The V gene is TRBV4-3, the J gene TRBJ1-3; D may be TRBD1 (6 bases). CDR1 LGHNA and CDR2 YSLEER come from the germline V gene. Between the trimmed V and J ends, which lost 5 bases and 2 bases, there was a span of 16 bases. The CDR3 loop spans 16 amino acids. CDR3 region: CASSMTAGVTGNTIYF. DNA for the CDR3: TGCGCCAGCAGCATGACAGCAGGGGTGACTGGAAACACCATATATTTT.